These 10 T cell receptor beta chains were sequenced from one sample in a study of cytomegalovirus exposure and HLA in healthy donors. TCRdb's copy holds only in-frame clones and misses some; the assay was immunoSEQ multiplex PCR. This sample has 160,000 or so clones, with roughly 91% found just once. Sequenced material: PBMCs. These receptors were taken from a man aged 18 to 29 in good health and CMV-seronegative.

The CDR3 loop is CASSLPQGDYGYTF. DNA for the CDR3: TGTGCCAGCAGCTTGCCACAGGGGGACTATGGCTACACCTTC. V and J are TRBV7-9 and TRBJ1-2; 8 bases map to TRBD1. V was clipped by 3 bases and J by 3 bases; unmatched bases: 3. The CDR3 spans 14 residues. Germline V CDR1 and CDR2: SEHNR, FQNEAQ (reference sequence).

This sequence joins TRBV5-1 and TRBJ2-1; 7 nucleotides align to TRBD2. The CDR3 length is 16 residues. Germline trimming cut 4 bases from V and 2 bases from J; bases unmatched to any gene: 9. CDR1 SGHRS and CDR2 YFSETQ come from the germline V gene. The CDR3 DNA reads TGCGCCAGCAGCGAGCTAGCGGCAACAACCTACAATGAGCAGTTCTTC. Translated, it gives CASSELAATTYNEQFF.

In this sample, this clone turned up once. The chain recombines TRBV30 with TRBJ1-6, with a weak D call TRBD1 (6 bases). The CDR3 consists of 15 residues. Germline loops: CDR1 GTSNPN, CDR2 SVGIG (reference sequence). The V end was cut by 1 base, the J end by 7 bases, with 14 bases between. The CDR3 DNA reads as TGTGCCTGGAGTGAAGCTTTCCAGGGGAATTCACCCCTCCACTTT. Translation: CAWSEAFQGNSPLHF.

This sequence joins TRBV18 and TRBJ2-7; 7 nucleotides agree with TRBD2. The J segment lost 6 bases and the V segment lost 2 bases, leaving 4 bases of the junction unmatched. Germline V gives CDR1 KGHSH, CDR2 LQKENI. The CDR3 runs to 13 residues. The CDR3 is CASSPTGGSEQYV. CDR3 nucleotides: TGTGCCAGCTCACCAACCGGGGGGAGCGAGCAGTACGTC.

The chain joins TRBV6-1 to TRBJ1-1; D remains unclear. V was trimmed by 4 bases and J by 1 base, leaving 13 bases between them. This CDR3 region has 15 residues. The germline V gene encodes CDR1 MNHNS and CDR2 SASEGT. The chain's CDR3 is CASSGNGVGNTEAFF. The CDR3 DNA sequence: TGTGCCAGCAGTGGAAACGGGGTTGGGAACACTGAAGCTTTCTTT.

The V call is TRBV13, the J call TRBJ2-6; possible D gene TRBD1, 5 bases. Germline V gives CDR1 PRHDT, CDR2 FYEKMQ (reference sequence). The CDR3 totals 12 residues. Trimming cost V 1 base and J 13 bases, with 8 bases left between them. This CDR3 reads CASSLEKGVLTF. The CDR3 nucleotides read TGTGCCAGCAGCTTAGAGAAGGGGGTCCTGACTTTC.

V usage is TRBV18 and J usage is TRBJ1-5, with D possibly matching TRBD1 (5 bases). The CDR3 loop spans 15 amino acids. Germline V gene sequence: CDR1 KGHSH, CDR2 LQKENI. V lost 2 bases and J lost 4, with 12 bases in between. CDR3 protein: CASSPNQGANQPQHF. The CDR3 DNA reads as TGTGCCAGCTCACCAAATCAGGGTGCGAATCAGCCCCAGCATTTT.

The V gene is TRBV18, the J gene TRBJ2-7, with D maybe TRBD1 (6 bases). The CDR3 is 16 residues long. Germline values: CDR1 KGHSH, CDR2 LQKENI. V was clipped by 4 bases and J by 0 bases, with 16 bases between them. DNA of the CDR3: TGTGCCAGCTCACTGGGGGCGGGTGCCAGCTCCTACGAGCAGTACGTC. Residues: CASSLGAGASSYEQYV.

This clone was observed a handful of times. This chain joins TRBV28 and TRBJ2-7, with 9 bases fitting TRBD2. The CDR3 is 17 amino acids. Germline assignment: CDR1 MDHEN and CDR2 SYDVKM. J was trimmed by 3 bases and V by 2 bases; bases with no gene match: 11. CDR3 bases: TGTGCCAGCAGTTTACCCCAAGTAGCGGGGGAGGGCTACGAGCAGTACGTC. Protein product: CASSLPQVAGEGYEQYV.

The gene calls are TRBV28 and TRBJ2-3; no clear D. Germline V gene lookup returns CDR1 MDHEN and CDR2 SYDVKM. There are 13 residues in the CDR3. The ends were cut back, 3 bases at V and 2 bases at J, with 6 bases in the middle. The CDR3 bases are TGTGCCAGCAGTTTCTTAAACACAGATACGCAGTATTTT. It encodes CASSFLNTDTQYF.